This is a list of T cell receptor beta chains from one sample in a study of cytomegalovirus exposure and HLA in healthy donors. Assay: immunoSEQ multiplex PCR; the TCRdb copy retains only in-frame clones and omits some. In the table there are around 100,000 clones, roughly 80% of which are singletons. Input material: PBMCs. These receptors originate from a man younger than 45 in good health and CMV-seropositive. The CDR3 runs from the conserved cysteine through the conserved F or W. The D gene is left open where the match is weak. Part of the rows lack a size; the others show once, few, many or a class for expanded clones.

few | TRBD1 | TRBJ1-2 | TRBV30 | CACAGQGLGYTF | TGTGCCTGTGCGGGACAGGGGCTCGGCTACACCTTC
few | TRBD1 | TRBJ2-3 | TRBV2 | CASSARTGGTDTQYF | TGTGCCAGCAGTGCGCGGACAGGGGGCACAGATACGCAGTATTTT
NA | TRBD1 | TRBJ1-2 | TRBV30 | CAGQGENYGYTF | TGTGCCGGACAGGGTGAGAACTATGGCTACACCTTC
NA | TRBD1 | TRBJ1-2 | TRBV5-1 | CASTDKTGGDYGYTF | TGCGCCAGCACCGATAAAACAGGGGGCGACTATGGCTACACCTTC
once | TRBD1 | TRBJ2-1 | TRBV29-1 | CSVRTGEYNEQFF | TGCAGCGTTCGGACAGGGGAATACAATGAGCAGTTCTTC
NA | TRBD1 | TRBJ2-1 | TRBV7-3 | CASSLNAGGNEQFF | TGTGCCAGCAGCTTAAACGCAGGGGGCAATGAGCAGTTCTTC
NA | NA | TRBJ1-6 | TRBV10-3 | CAISRDSDNSPLHF | TGTGCCATCTCCCGGGACTCGGATAATTCACCCCTCCACTTT
few | NA | TRBJ2-7 | TRBV7-3 | CASSLEYGTNPYEQYF | TGTGCCAGCAGCTTAGAGTACGGGACAAACCCCTACGAGCAGTACTTC
NA | NA | TRBJ2-1 | TRBV5-6 | CASSSMTPEQFF | TGTGCCAGCAGCTCTATGACACCGGAGCAGTTCTTC
NA | TRBD2 | TRBJ2-1 | TRBV5-4 | CASRTGLGLDEQFF | TGTGCCAGCAGGACCGGACTAGGGTTGGATGAGCAGTTCTTC
NA | TRBD1 | TRBJ1-5 | TRBV2 | CASSARTGGSNQPQHF | TGTGCCAGCAGTGCGCGGACAGGGGGGAGCAATCAGCCCCAGCATTTT
NA | TRBD1 | TRBJ2-7 | TRBV28 | CASSLTDWDSSYEQYF | TGTGCCAGCAGTTTAACCGACTGGGACAGCTCCTACGAGCAGTACTTC
NA | NA | TRBJ2-1 | TRBV4-1 | CASSLPAGGYNEQFF | TGCGCCAGCAGCCTCCCTGCGGGCGGCTACAATGAGCAGTTCTTC
NA | TRBD1 | TRBJ1-5 | TRBV4-2 | CASSQDPGTGYQPQHF | TGTGCCAGCAGCCAAGATCCCGGGACAGGGTACCAGCCCCAGCATTTT
NA | NA | TRBJ1-5 | TRBV15 | CATSTSVPDSPNQPQHF | TGTGCCACCAGCACCTCGGTCCCCGACAGCCCCAATCAGCCCCAGCATTTT
once | TRBD1 | TRBJ2-5 | TRBV18 | CASSPNRGAPETQYF | TGTGCCAGCTCACCAAACAGGGGGGCCCCAGAGACCCAGTACTTC
NA | TRBD2 | TRBJ2-1 | TRBV5-4 | CASSLWGGRAYNEQFF | TGTGCCAGCAGCTTGTGGGGGGGGAGGGCCTACAATGAGCAGTTCTTC
NA | TRBD1 | TRBJ1-5 | TRBV2 | CASRGTGTGLSQPQHF | TGTGCCAGCAGAGGTACCGGGACAGGGTTAAGTCAGCCCCAGCATTTT
NA | TRBD2 | TRBJ2-3 | TRBV5-4 | CASSSPGLATDTQYF | TGTGCCAGCAGCTCCCCGGGACTAGCGACAGATACGCAGTATTTT
once | TRBD1 | TRBJ1-4 | TRBV28 | CASSWGTGGEKLFF | TGTGCCAGCAGTTGGGGGACAGGTGGGGAAAAACTGTTTTTT
once | TRBD1 | TRBJ2-6 | TRBV5-1 | CASTSGDRSSGANVLTF | TGCGCCAGCACTTCGGGGGACAGGTCCTCTGGGGCCAACGTCCTGACTTTC
NA | TRBD1 | TRBJ2-5 | TRBV5-1 | CASSWEPTGVQTEYF | TGCGCCAGCAGCTGGGAGCCGACAGGGGTGCAAACTGAGTACTTC
NA | NA | TRBJ2-2 | TRBV19 | CASSWTPNTGELFF | TGTGCCAGTAGCTGGACACCGAACACCGGGGAGCTGTTTTTT
NA | NA | TRBJ1-4 | TRBV27 | CASSFPDEKLFF | TGTGCCAGCAGTTTCCCAGATGAAAAACTGTTTTTT
few | TRBD2 | TRBJ2-1 | TRBV11-2 | CASSLSRGALNEQFF | TGTGCCAGCAGCTTATCGCGGGGGGCCCTCAATGAGCAGTTCTTC
once | TRBD1 | TRBJ2-7 | TRBV5-1 | CATGDGTGPSEQYF | TGCGCTACCGGGGACGGGACAGGGCCTTCCGAGCAGTACTTC
few | NA | TRBJ2-2 | TRBV30 | CAWEFTGVNTGELFF | TGTGCCTGGGAGTTTACCGGGGTGAACACCGGGGAGCTGTTTTTT
NA | TRBD2 | TRBJ2-7 | TRBV4-2 | CASSQEPAGSIHEQYF | TGTGCCAGCAGCCAAGAGCCAGCGGGGAGTATCCACGAGCAGTACTTC
once | NA | TRBJ2-5 | TRBV29-1 | CSVVMGGRDQETQYF | TGCAGCGTTGTAATGGGAGGAAGGGACCAAGAGACCCAGTACTTC
NA | NA | TRBJ2-5 | TRBV7-9 | CASSQTGETQYF | TGTGCCAGCAGCCAAACAGGGGAGACCCAGTACTTC
NA | TRBD1 | TRBJ1-1 | TRBV5-4 | CASSPLEAPLQGRTEAFF | TGTGCCAGCAGCCCGCTAGAGGCCCCGTTACAGGGGCGCACTGAAGCTTTCTTT
NA | TRBD1 | TRBJ2-1 | TRBV29-1 | CSVSGQGQRNEQFF | TGCAGCGTATCTGGACAGGGGCAAAGGAATGAGCAGTTCTTC
NA | NA | TRBJ1-2 | TRBV2 | CASSDRGEVIGYTF | TGTGCCAGCAGTGATAGAGGAGAGGTAATAGGCTACACCTTC
few | TRBD1 | TRBJ1-2 | TRBV30 | CAWSLGQGALTF | TGTGCCTGGAGCCTGGGACAGGGGGCTTTAACCTTC
NA | TRBD1 | TRBJ2-6 | TRBV4-2 | CASSQEGQGAWGGANVLTF | TGTGCCAGCAGCCAAGAGGGGCAGGGGGCTTGGGGTGGGGCCAACGTCCTGACTTTC
NA | NA | TRBJ2-7 | TRBV28 | CASSLSGSSYEQYF | TGTGCCAGCAGTTTATCGGGGAGCTCCTACGAGCAGTACTTC
NA | TRBD1 | TRBJ1-4 | TRBV30 | CAWSAQGLREKLFF | TGTGCCTGGAGCGCACAGGGGCTCCGGGAAAAACTGTTTTTT
NA | NA | TRBJ1-3 | TRBV2 | CASSDVAGSGRNTIYF | TGTGCCAGCAGTGATGTAGCAGGGTCGGGCAGAAACACCATATATTTT
few | NA | TRBJ1-4 | TRBV21-1 | CASSHPRPGGEKLFF | TGTGCCAGCAGCCACCCTCGGCCGGGAGGTGAAAAACTGTTTTTT
NA | TRBD2 | TRBJ2-1 | TRBV7-8 | CASSTPGTRRGEQFF | TGTGCCAGCAGCACCCCCGGGACTAGACGAGGTGAGCAGTTCTTC
once | NA | TRBJ1-3 | TRBV6-6 | CASQLTGLSGNTIYF | TGTGCCAGTCAGCTCACAGGGCTCTCTGGAAACACCATATATTTT
once | TRBD2 | TRBJ2-3 | TRBV5-1 | CASSLLAASSTDTQYF | TGCGCCAGCAGCTTACTAGCGGCTTCTAGCACAGATACGCAGTATTTT
NA | TRBD1 | TRBJ1-2 | TRBV5-8 | CASSSPGQGAYGYTF | TGTGCCAGCAGCTCGCCTGGACAGGGGGCCTATGGCTACACCTTC
NA | TRBD1 | TRBJ1-1 | TRBV5-6 | CASSFQGGYGTEAFF | TGTGCCAGCAGCTTTCAGGGGGGATATGGCACTGAAGCTTTCTTT
once | TRBD2 | TRBJ2-2 | TRBV28 | CASSLGGAGELFF | TGTGCCAGCAGTTTAGGGGGGGCCGGGGAGCTGTTTTTT
NA | NA | TRBJ2-2 | TRBV7-6 | CASSFYRTGELFF | TGTGCCAGCAGCTTTTACAGGACCGGGGAGCTGTTTTTT
NA | TRBD1 | TRBJ1-1 | TRBV5-8 | CASRYDRGEFTEAFF | TGTGCCAGCAGATATGACAGGGGGGAGTTCACTGAAGCTTTCTTT
NA | NA | TRBJ1-2 | TRBV25-1 | CASSRGDGYTF | TGTGCCAGCAGCCGGGGGGATGGCTACACCTTC
NA | TRBD1 | TRBJ2-1 | TRBV10-3 | CAISEPPGQGSSYNEQFF | TGTGCCATCAGTGAGCCTCCGGGACAGGGGTCGTCCTACAATGAGCAGTTCTTC
once | NA | TRBJ2-2 | TRBV11-3 | CASSAQGNTGELFF | TGTGCCAGCAGCGCTCAGGGGAACACCGGGGAGCTGTTTTTT
few | NA | TRBJ2-1 | TRBV7-6 | CASSQTVFYNEQFF | TGTGCCAGCAGCCAGACAGTTTTCTACAATGAGCAGTTCTTC
NA | TRBD2 | TRBJ2-5 | TRBV30 | CAWSALRGVHQETQYF | TGTGCCTGGAGTGCCTTGCGGGGGGTACACCAAGAGACCCAGTACTTC
NA | TRBD1 | TRBJ1-2 | TRBV4-1 | CASSRTGVYGYTF | TGCGCCAGCAGCCGTACAGGGGTCTATGGCTACACCTTC
NA | TRBD1 | TRBJ1-1 | TRBV29-1 | CSVEGVHWTGSFF | TGCAGCGTTGAGGGGGTGCATTGGACAGGGTCCTTCTTT
NA | NA | TRBJ1-6 | TRBV25-1 | CASSDWASSYNSPLHF | TGTGCCAGCAGTGACTGGGCGAGCTCCTATAATTCACCCCTCCACTTT
NA | NA | TRBJ2-3 | TRBV19 | CASSILQLTDTQYF | TGTGCCAGTAGTATCCTACAGCTCACAGATACGCAGTATTTT